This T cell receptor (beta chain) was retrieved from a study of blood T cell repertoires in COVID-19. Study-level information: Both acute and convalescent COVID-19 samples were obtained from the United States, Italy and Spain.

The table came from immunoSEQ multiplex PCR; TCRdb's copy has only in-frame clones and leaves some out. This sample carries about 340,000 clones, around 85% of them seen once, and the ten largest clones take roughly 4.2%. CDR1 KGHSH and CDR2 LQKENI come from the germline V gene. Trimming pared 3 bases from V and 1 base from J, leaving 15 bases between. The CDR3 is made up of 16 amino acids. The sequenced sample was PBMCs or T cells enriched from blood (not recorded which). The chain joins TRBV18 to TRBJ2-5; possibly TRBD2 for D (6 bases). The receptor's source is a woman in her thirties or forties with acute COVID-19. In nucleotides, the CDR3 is TGTGCCAGCTCACCGCTAAAGAGTAGCGGCCAAGAGACCCAGTACTTC. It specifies CASSPLKSSGQETQYF. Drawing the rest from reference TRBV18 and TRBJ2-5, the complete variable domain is NAGVMQNPRHLVRRRGQEARLRCSPMKGHSHVYWYRQLPEEGLKFMVYLQKENIIDESGMPKERFSAEFPKEGPSILRIQQVVRGDSAAYFCASSPLKSSGQETQYFGPGTRLLVL.